One sample yielded the 13 T cell receptor beta chains listed below, sequenced in a study of blood T cell repertoires in COVID-19. Here immunoSEQ multiplex PCR was the method, and the copy in TCRdb shows in-frame clones only, minus some. This sample has about 130,000 clones; more than 90% occur once, and the top ten carry roughly 3.7%. Source material: peripheral blood. These receptors were obtained from a man in his forties or fifties with active COVID-19.

The V gene is TRBV28, the J gene TRBJ1-5, with D tentatively TRBD1 (5 bases). CDR3 length: 14 amino acids. Germline V gene lookup returns CDR1 MDHEN and CDR2 SYDVKM. Trimming left V 3 bases short and J 2 bases short, with 8 bases between. The CDR3 nucleotides are TGTGCCAGCAGTTTCCGCAGGGGCAATCAGCCCCAGCATTTT. Amino acid sequence: CASSFRRGNQPQHF. The whole variable domain, remainder taken from reference TRBV28 and TRBJ1-5, is DVKVTQSSRYLVKRTGEKVFLECVQDMDHENMFWYRQDPGLGLRLIYFSYDVKMKEKGDIPEGYSVSREKKERFSLILESASTNQTSMYLCASSFRRGNQPQHFGDGTRLSIL.

The chain joins TRBV6-6 to TRBJ1-2; D remains ambiguous. Germline V gene lookup returns CDR1 MNHNY and CDR2 SVGAGI (reference sequence). Trimming took 0 bases from V and 5 from J, leaving 10 bases between them. The CDR3 extends over 14 amino acids. In nucleotides, the CDR3 is TGTGCCAGCAGTTACTCCAGTCAACCTTATGGCTACACCTTC. This translates into CASSYSSQPYGYTF.

The chain is built from TRBV20-1 and TRBJ2-1; TRBD2 is a possible D gene (6 bases). The CDR3 covers 15 residues. Germline values: CDR1 DFQATT, CDR2 SNEGSKA (reference sequence). Trimming took 3 bases from V and 1 from J, leaving 13 bases between them. The CDR3 protein is CSASDGSKSYNEQFF. The CDR3 DNA follows: TGCAGTGCTAGTGACGGGAGCAAGTCCTACAATGAGCAGTTCTTC.

This chain links TRBV10-2 with TRBJ1-1; the match to TRBD1 covers 10 bases. This CDR3 is built from 16 residues. With 3 bases clipped from V and 5 bases from J, the junction kept 9 bases outside the gene matches. Germline-derived CDR1 and CDR2 are WSHSY and SAAADI. The CDR3 DNA follows: TGCGCCAGCAGTGACCGGGACAGGGGCCCCGGAACTGAAGCTTTCTTT. It yields the protein CASSDRDRGPGTEAFF.

This chain uses TRBV7-8 with TRBJ1-6; weak D call: TRBD1 (6 bases). Trimming took 4 bases from V and 2 from J, leaving 18 bases between them. This CDR3 comprises 18 residues. Germline CDR1 and CDR2: SGHVS and FQNEAQ. In DNA form, the CDR3 reads TGTGCCAGCAGCTCCTATTCCGGGGGGGCCACCTATAATTCACCCCTCCACTTT. Its translation is CASSSYSGGATYNSPLHF.

V usage is TRBV6-6 and J usage is TRBJ2-7, with 8 bases that match TRBD1. CDR3 length: 14 amino acids. Germline V gives CDR1 MNHNY, CDR2 SVGAGI (reference sequence). V shed 5 bases, J shed 2 bases, and the junction held 5 bases outside the gene matches. CDR3: CASSLRQGPYEQYV. DNA for the CDR3: TGTGCCAGCAGTCTAAGACAGGGGCCCTACGAGCAGTACGTC.

The rearrangement links TRBV6-5 to TRBJ2-7; 10 nucleotides match TRBD1. Unmatched junction bases numbered 4, after V lost 6 bases and J lost 2 bases. Germline CDR1 MNHEY, CDR2 SVGAGI. CDR3 length: 14 residues. CDR3 protein: CASSPGQGTYEQYF. In nucleotides, the CDR3 is TGTGCCAGCAGCCCGGGACAGGGGACCTACGAGCAGTACTTC.

This chain uses TRBV6-5 with TRBJ1-2; tentative D call: TRBD1 (6 bases). V lost 5 bases and J 6 bases, leaving 13 bases between the germline ends. This CDR3 comprises 13 residues. Looked up from germline, CDR1 is MNHEY and CDR2 is SVGAGI. The CDR3 loop is CASSRGFRDGYTF. In nucleotides, the CDR3 is TGTGCCAGCAGTAGGGGGTTTCGTGATGGCTACACCTTC.

J is TRBJ2-1 and V is TRBV5-5, with 8 bases lining up with TRBD1. With 1 base clipped from V and 6 bases from J, the junction kept 9 bases outside the gene matches. CDR3 length equals 16 residues. The V gene's germline CDR1 is SGHKS and CDR2 YYEKEE (reference sequence). CDR3 DNA: TGTGCCAGCAGCTTGTTTGCAGGGGGCGAATCCAATGAGCAGTTCTTC. Protein sequence: CASSLFAGGESNEQFF.

Remarks on this clone: An end of the junction differs from the germline gene, which may be a read error. The CDR3 reads CASSQEWEVRFF. The CDR3 region has the DNA TGTGCCAGCAGCCAAGAATGGGAGGTCCGTTTTTTC. The chain couples TRBV3-1 (or the pseudogene TRBV3-2) to TRBJ2-7, with a weak D call TRBD2 (6 bases). The germline V gene has CDR1 LGHDT and CDR2 YNNKEL (reference sequence). There are 12 residues in the CDR3.

The chain joins TRBV5-5 to TRBJ1-6, with D perhaps matching TRBD1 (6 bases). With 5 bases removed from V and 0 bases from J, the gap between germline ends came to 12 bases. Germline assignment: CDR1 SGHKS and CDR2 YYEKEE (reference sequence). The length of the CDR3 is 16 residues. The CDR3 DNA follows: TGTGCCAGCAGTTCTACAGGGAGCTCCTATAATTCACCCCTCCACTTT. This sequence encodes CASSSTGSSYNSPLHF.

This chain links TRBV5-1 with TRBJ2-1; 8 positions agree with TRBD2. The trim removed 4 bases at V and 7 bases at J, leaving 13 bases unmatched. Germline-derived CDR1 and CDR2 are SGHRS and YFSETQ. The CDR3 is made up of 16 amino acids. The CDR3 sequence: CASSRLGAGVSNEQFF. As DNA, the CDR3 is TGCGCCAGCAGCCGACTAGGAGCGGGAGTTAGTAATGAGCAGTTCTTC. The full variable domain, its missing parts supplied by reference TRBV5-1 and TRBJ2-1, is KAGVTQTPRYLIKTRGQQVTLSCSPISGHRSVSWYQQTPGQGLQFLFEYFSETQRNKGNFPGRFSGRQFSNSRSEMNVSTLELGDSALYLCASSRLGAGVSNEQFFGPGTRLTVL.

The chain combines TRBV5-4 with TRBJ1-5; TRBD1 might be the D (5 bases). Germline CDR1 and CDR2: SGHNT and YYREEE (reference sequence). The CDR3 totals 13 residues. V was cut by 2 bases and J by 5 bases, with 8 bases left in between. The DNA for the CDR3 is TGTGCCAGCAGCTTCGGACAAGATCAGCCCCAGCATTTT. Amino acid sequence: CASSFGQDQPQHF.